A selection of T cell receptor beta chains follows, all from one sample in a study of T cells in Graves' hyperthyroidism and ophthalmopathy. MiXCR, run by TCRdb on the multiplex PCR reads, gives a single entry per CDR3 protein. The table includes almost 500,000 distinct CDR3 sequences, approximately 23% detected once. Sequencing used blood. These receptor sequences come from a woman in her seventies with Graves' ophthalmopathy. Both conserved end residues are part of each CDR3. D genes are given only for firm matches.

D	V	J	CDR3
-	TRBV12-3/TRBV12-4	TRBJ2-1	CASSTLESYNEQFF
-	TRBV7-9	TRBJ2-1	CASSTLWVFNEQFF
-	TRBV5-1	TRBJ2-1	CASSLEGSNEQFF
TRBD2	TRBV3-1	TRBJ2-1	CASSPAGVVYNEQFF
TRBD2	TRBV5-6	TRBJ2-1	CASSFLSGGYNEQFF
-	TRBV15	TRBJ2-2	CATSPSGGSNTGELFF
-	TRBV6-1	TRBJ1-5	CASSEQANQPQHF
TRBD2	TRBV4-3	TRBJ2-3	CASSQTSGRMYTQYF
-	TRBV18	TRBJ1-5	CASSPPSVYSNQPQHF
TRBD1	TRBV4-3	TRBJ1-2	CASSPKQGYSGYTF
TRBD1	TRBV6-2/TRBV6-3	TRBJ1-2	CASSQRGRANYGYTF
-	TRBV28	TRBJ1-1	CASREQGTEAFF
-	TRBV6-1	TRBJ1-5	CASTDGGIGSNQPQHF
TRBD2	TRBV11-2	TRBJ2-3	CASSLGGLAKRTDTQYF
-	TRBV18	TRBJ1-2	CASSPWRVDYGYTF
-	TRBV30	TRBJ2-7	CAWSHGEAYEQYF
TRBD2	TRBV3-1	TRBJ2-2	CTSSQRTSTNTGELFF
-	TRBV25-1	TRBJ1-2	CASSEHNREGNYGYTF
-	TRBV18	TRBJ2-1	CASSPLIGEYNEQFF
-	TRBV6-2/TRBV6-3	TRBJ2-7	CASSGLGSGRGYEQYF
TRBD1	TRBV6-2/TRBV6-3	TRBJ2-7	CASSYSDRAKGEQYF
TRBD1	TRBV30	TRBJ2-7	CAWSRDRLYEQYF
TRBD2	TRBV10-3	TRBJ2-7	CAISESGREQYF
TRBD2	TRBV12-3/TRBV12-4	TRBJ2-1	CASSWGPGGPGEQFF
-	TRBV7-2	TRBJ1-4	CASSLAPPGQYNEKLFF
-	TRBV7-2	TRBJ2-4	CASSLERVAKNIQYF
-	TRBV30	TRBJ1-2	CAWSVLGTGYGYTF
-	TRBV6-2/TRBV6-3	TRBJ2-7	CASHALAASYEQYF
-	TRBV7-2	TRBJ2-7	CASSLGPQPYEQYF
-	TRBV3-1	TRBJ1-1	CASSQDGRGTEAFF
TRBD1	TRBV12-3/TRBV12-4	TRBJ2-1	CASRTGGHEQFF
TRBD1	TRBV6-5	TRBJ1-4	CASSYSYRGEKLFF
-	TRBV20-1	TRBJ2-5	CSARRGWETQYF
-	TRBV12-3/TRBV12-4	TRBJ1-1	CASSLVEGGTEAFF
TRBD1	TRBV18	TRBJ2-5	CASSLQGSLETQYF
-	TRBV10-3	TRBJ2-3	CAIRGTERVDTQYF
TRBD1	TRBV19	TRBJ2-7	CASSMSGQGAGEQYF
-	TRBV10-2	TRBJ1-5	CATRQGRDQPQHF
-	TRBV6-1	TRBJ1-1	CASSPPHRNTEAFF
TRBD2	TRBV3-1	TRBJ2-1	CASSQGVGTSGRFVGFF
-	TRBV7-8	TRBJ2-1	CASSLISTGEQFF
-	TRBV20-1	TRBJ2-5	CSAKVLNHVHF
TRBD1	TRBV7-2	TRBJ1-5	CASSLWGQGTVRPQHF
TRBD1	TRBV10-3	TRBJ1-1	CAISESDRGWEAFF
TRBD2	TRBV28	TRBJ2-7	CAAQGLAGGPGQQYF
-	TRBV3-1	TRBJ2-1	CASSPRDRGHNEQFF
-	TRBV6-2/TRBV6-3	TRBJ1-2	CASSYDRNYGYTF
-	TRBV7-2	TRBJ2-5	CASSLKATQYF
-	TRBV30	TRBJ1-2	CAWSVGRRAGYTF
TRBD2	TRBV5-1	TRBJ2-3	CASSLGTASGLRTDTQYF
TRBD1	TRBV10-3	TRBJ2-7	CAISPTGGWFEQYF